One and the same sample provided the 6 T cell receptor beta chains below, sequenced in a study of T cell clonality in common variable immunodeficiency. For these TCRs, the target antigens are not known. Findings and limits, study-wide: In common variable immunodeficiency, TCR beta chains reportedly carried fewer deletions and N-nucleotide insertions.

TCRdb's table, derived via immunoSEQ multiplex PCR, lists solely in-frame clones and lacks some. The sample was found to contain roughly 32,000 clones, and every one recurs. Sequencing input: peripheral blood mononuclear cells. These receptors were obtained from a human donor with common variable immunodeficiency.

Only a few counts were recorded for this clone. The read stops 3 residues short of the end of the CDR3; the missing end is completed from the germline J gene. The rearrangement links TRBV7-8 to TRBJ2-2; TRBD1 matches at 8 bases. This CDR3 spans 17 amino acids. Germline V gene sequence: CDR1 SGHVS, CDR2 FQNEAQ. The J segment lost 7 bases and the V segment lost 5 bases, leaving 15 bases of the junction unmatched. CDR3 residues: CASSIVPGQAFSGELFF. The part of the CDR3 DNA that was read is TGTGCCAGCAGCATAGTACCGGGACAGGCCTTTAGCGGGGAG.

This clone has a count of ten or more. The CDR3 end is not reached by the read, which stops 3 residues before it; the germline J gene fills it in. The rearrangement uses TRBV7-9 and TRBJ2-3, with D hard to call. The germline V and J ends were trimmed by 3 bases and 0 bases, with 10 bases remaining between them. This CDR3 region has 15 residues. Looked up from germline, CDR1 is SEHNR and CDR2 is FQNEAQ (reference sequence). CDR3 amino acids: CASSFLAASTDTQYF. CDR3 DNA (partial): TGTGCCAGCAGCTTTTTAGCAGCTAGCACAGATACG.

This clone turned up a few times. This may come from a read error, since a much larger clone is one base off. The read ends 3 residues before the CDR3 terminus; that terminus is restored from the germline J gene. This chain connects TRBV5-1 to TRBJ2-7, with 13 bases fitting TRBD2. The CDR3 length is 14 residues. Germline V gene data show CDR1 as SGHRS and CDR2 as YFSETQ. Incomplete CDR3 DNA: TGCGCCGGCAGCTCGACTAGCGGGAGGTACGAG. It is translated as CAGSSTSGRYE. The whole CDR3 sequence is CAGSSTSGRYEQYF.

A few counts support this clone. The sequenced part of the CDR3 DNA is TGCAGTGCTAGAGATAGGGAGAGACAGGGAACCTACGAG. This gives the protein CSARDRERQGTYE. The complete CDR3 sequence is CSARDRERQGTYEQYF. The rearrangement links TRBV20-1 to TRBJ2-7; 7 nucleotides agree with TRBD1. The read terminates 3 residues ahead of where the CDR3 ends, so the germline J gene completes it. Losses at the gene ends were 0 bases for V and 2 bases for J; bases not matched to a gene: 10. The CDR3 has 16 residues. Germline V CDR1 and CDR2: DFQATT, SNEGSKA (reference sequence).

This clone was detected ten times or more. With the read ending 3 residues before the CDR3 end, the germline J gene is used to fill in that end. V is TRBV20-1 and J is TRBJ1-5; TRBD1 matches at 7 bases. Germline CDR1 reads DFQATT; CDR2 reads SNEGSKA (reference sequence). The CDR3 extends over 15 amino acids. With V trimmed by 0 bases and J by 4 bases, 6 bases remained unmatched. The DNA read from the CDR3 is TGCAGTGCTAGAGACCACAGGGGTATTAATCAGCCC. It translates to CSARDHRGINQP. Given in full, the CDR3 is CSARDHRGINQPQHF.

This clone occurred many times. A read error may produce the germline difference seen at one junction end. The DNA ends 3 residues before the CDR3 does, and the rest of the CDR3 is filled in from the germline J gene. The V gene is TRBV4-2, the J gene TRBJ1-1; tentatively, D is TRBD1 (5 bases). The CDR3 consists of 17 residues. The germline V gene has CDR1 LGHNA and CDR2 YNFKEQ. The sequenced CDR3 bases are TGCGCCAGCAGCCAAGATGTCGTTTGGAACGGGGGAACTGAA. It translates to CASSQDVVWNGGTE. The CDR3, in full, reads CASSQDVVWNGGTEAFF.